This entry lists 5 T cell receptor beta chains sequenced from one sample in a study of graft-versus-host responses after intestinal transplantation. Produced via immunoSEQ multiplex PCR; TCRdb's table is partial and in-frame only. This sample has about 59,000 clones, with about 94% found just once. These TCRs are of unknown antigen specificity. The material was unstimulated CD4+ T cells sorted from spleen or lymph node cells, obtained before transplant. The receptors here all came from a human donor who was the organ donor for an intestinal transplant.

The V and J genes are TRBV6-5 and TRBJ2-7; 12 nucleotides match TRBD2. Germline V gene data show CDR1 as MNHEY and CDR2 as SVGAGI. V gave up 8 bases and J gave up 3 bases; unmatched junction bases: 8. This CDR3 has 15 amino acids. As DNA, the CDR3 is TGTGCCAGCGCGGCTAGCGGGGGGGCCGACTACGAGCAGTACTTC. Translation gives CASAASGGADYEQYF.

V is TRBV27 and J is TRBJ2-1; D not certain. The germline gives CDR1 MNHEY, CDR2 SMNVEV (reference sequence). The germline V and J ends were trimmed by 6 bases and 7 bases, with 7 bases remaining between them. The CDR3 sequence is 11 residues long. CDR3 loop: CASRPLNEQFF. The DNA of the CDR3 is TGTGCCAGCAGGCCTTTGAATGAGCAGTTCTTC.

V is TRBV4-3 and J is TRBJ2-2; 8 positions match TRBD1. With 1 base clipped from V and 0 bases from J, the junction kept 1 base outside the gene matches. CDR1 is LGHNA, CDR2 YSLEER, per germline. CDR3 length: 16 residues. CDR3 sequence (DNA): TGCGCCAGCAGCCAAGGGACAGGGCCGAACACCGGGGAGCTGTTTTTT. Its translation: CASSQGTGPNTGELFF.

This clone appeared a few times. The V gene is TRBV5-4, the J gene TRBJ2-2, with 9 bases aligning to TRBD2. Germline-derived CDR1 and CDR2 are SGHNT and YYREEE (reference sequence). After removal of 7 bases from V and 6 bases from J, the junction contained 4 bases not matched to a gene. This CDR3 region has 13 residues. The CDR3 spells CASGLAFAGELFF. CDR3 nucleotide sequence: TGTGCCAGCGGACTAGCGTTCGCCGGGGAGCTGTTTTTT.

J is TRBJ1-1 and V is TRBV5-1; D is perhaps TRBD1 (5 bases). The germline V gene has CDR1 SGHRS and CDR2 YFSETQ. This CDR3 has 14 amino acids. V dropped 4 bases and J dropped 1 base, with 11 bases sitting between them. CDR3 amino acids: CASSVEGPNTEAFF. The CDR3 coding sequence is TGCGCCAGCAGCGTAGAGGGACCGAACACTGAAGCTTTCTTT.